These 30 T cell receptor beta chains were all obtained from the same sample, sequenced in a study of OX40 agonist ivuxolimab in advanced cancers. TCRdb's copy holds only in-frame clones and misses some; the assay was immunoSEQ multiplex PCR. Here the sample spans more than 75,000 clones, 85% being singletons. This material consisted of CD4+ or CD8+ T cells sorted from blood, taken in a trial of the OX40 agonist ivuxolimab. The receptors originated from an adult with an advanced solid tumor such as melanoma, head and neck, liver or kidney cancer.

The chain combines TRBV5-4 with TRBJ2-3; D is unclear. Germline V gives CDR1 SGHNT, CDR2 YYREEE (reference sequence). With 4 bases removed from V and 2 bases from J, the gap between germline ends came to 8 bases. The CDR3 length is 13 residues. The CDR3 is CASSQGFTDTQYF. Here the CDR3 DNA reads TGTGCCAGCAGCCAAGGGTTCACAGATACGCAGTATTTT.

This chain connects TRBV9 to TRBJ2-7; 13 bases are shared with TRBD2. This CDR3 contains 16 residues. V lost 1 base to trimming and J lost 6 bases; unmatched junction nucleotides: 7. Germline values: CDR1 SGDLS, CDR2 YYNGEE. The CDR3 DNA is TGTGCCAGCAGCGTATCAGGACTAGCGGGAGTCCGCGAGCAGTACTTC. Amino acids: CASSVSGLAGVREQYF.

This chain uses TRBV6-1 with TRBJ2-1, with 13 bases aligning to TRBD2. The CDR3 has 19 residues. Trimming removed 4 bases from V and 0 bases from J; junction bases left unmatched: 9. Looked up from germline, CDR1 is MNHNS and CDR2 is SASEGT. The CDR3 sequence is CASSGLAGGQPSSYNEQFF. DNA for the CDR3: TGTGCCAGCAGTGGACTAGCGGGGGGCCAACCGAGCTCCTACAATGAGCAGTTCTTC.

V and J are TRBV5-1 and TRBJ1-4; no firm D call. CDR3 size: 15 residues. With 5 bases removed from V and 6 bases from J, the gap between germline ends came to 17 bases. Germline V gene sequence: CDR1 SGHRS, CDR2 YFSETQ. The CDR3 here is CASRGWNLGDEKLFF. The CDR3 DNA follows: TGCGCCAGCAGAGGGTGGAACCTCGGGGATGAAAAACTGTTTTTT.

The V and J genes are TRBV5-4 and TRBJ2-1, with 8 bases identical to TRBD2. Germline V gene sequence: CDR1 SGHNT, CDR2 YYREEE (reference sequence). This CDR3 has 15 residues. The V segment lost 0 bases and the J segment 2 bases; nucleotides outside the gene matches: 1. CDR3 sequence (DNA): TGTGCCAGCAGCTTGGCCGGGGGGGCCTACAATGAGCAGTTCTTC. Translating it yields CASSLAGGAYNEQFF.

The CDR3 reads CAGAWGSSYEQYF. The CDR3 DNA is TGTGCCGGGGCATGGGGGAGCTCCTACGAGCAGTACTTC. V usage is TRBV30 and J usage is TRBJ2-7, with D perhaps matching TRBD1 or TRBD2 (5 bases each). V lost 8 bases to trimming and J lost 0 bases, with 14 bases between them. The length of the CDR3 is 13 residues. Germline CDR1 reads GTSNPN; CDR2 reads SVGIG (reference sequence).

This chain uses TRBV7-3 with TRBJ1-1; possible D gene TRBD1, 5 bases. Germline V CDR1 and CDR2: SGHTA, FQGTGA. Trimming removed 8 bases from V and 4 bases from J, with 26 bases in between. The CDR3 is made up of 17 amino acids. The CDR3 nucleotides read TGTGCCAGCGGACCTCAGGTGAGTCCGGGGGTAGGCACTGAAGCTTTCTTT. It is translated as CASGPQVSPGVGTEAFF.

This clone appeared once. V usage is TRBV5-1 and J usage is TRBJ2-3, with TRBD1 matching over 7 bases. Per the germline V gene, CDR1 is SGHRS and CDR2 is YFSETQ. The CDR3 is 15 amino acids. The J segment lost 1 base and the V segment lost 4 bases, leaving 6 bases of the junction unmatched. CDR3 loop: CASSQNRGGTDTQYF. DNA for the CDR3: TGCGCCAGCAGCCAGAACAGGGGAGGCACAGATACGCAGTATTTT.

The chain combines TRBV12-5 with TRBJ1-1; D is uncertain. The CDR3 contains 17 residues. The V end was cut by 1 base, the J end by 1 base, with 16 bases between. Per germline, CDR1 LGHNT and CDR2 FRNRAP. The CDR3 region is CASGLGSLGTENTEAFF. In DNA, the CDR3 is TGTGCTAGTGGTTTGGGGTCACTGGGTACGGAGAACACTGAAGCTTTCTTT.

The chain recombines TRBV4-3 with TRBJ2-7, with a possible D match to TRBD1 (5 bases). The V gene lost 0 bases and the J gene lost 4 bases, with 13 bases spanning the gap. Germline assignment: CDR1 LGHNA and CDR2 YSLEER. There are 15 residues in the CDR3. CDR3 in amino acids: CASSQDARASYEQYF. The CDR3 bases are TGCGCCAGCAGCCAAGATGCCAGGGCCAGTTACGAGCAGTACTTC.

The rearrangement links TRBV7-9 to TRBJ1-4; D uncertain. This CDR3 has 16 amino acids. V was cut by 6 bases and J by 0 bases, with 14 bases left in between. Per germline, CDR1 SEHNR and CDR2 FQNEAQ (reference sequence). The CDR3 coding sequence is TGTGCCAGCAGTCCATCCCTCGGGACAACTAATGAAAAACTGTTTTTT. It codes for CASSPSLGTTNEKLFF.

The genes are TRBV6-5 and TRBJ1-6; D gene ambiguous. V shed 7 bases and J shed 3 bases, with 13 bases lying between them. The CDR3 runs 15 residues. Germline values: CDR1 MNHEY, CDR2 SVGAGI. CDR3 coding DNA: TGTGCCAGCACCAGAGACACCCTCTATAATTCACCCCTCCACTTT. It is translated as CASTRDTLYNSPLHF.

V is TRBV29-1 and J is TRBJ2-1, with 9 bases identical to TRBD2. This CDR3 comprises 12 residues. J was trimmed by 5 bases and V by 7 bases; bases with no gene match: 3. Germline lookup yields CDR1 SQVTM and CDR2 ANQGSEA. DNA for the CDR3: TGCAGCGCTCTAGCGGGGAACAATGAGCAGTTCTTC. The encoded protein is CSALAGNNEQFF.

The rearrangement joins TRBV5-1 to TRBJ2-4; D call uncertain. V lost 2 bases and J lost 3, with 15 bases in between. There are 16 residues in the CDR3. The V gene's germline CDR1 is SGHRS and CDR2 YFSETQ. The CDR3 loop reads CASSFDWLGVKNIQYF. The CDR3 DNA follows: TGCGCCAGCAGCTTTGACTGGCTTGGAGTCAAAAACATTCAGTACTTC.

This chain joins TRBV6-5 and TRBJ2-7; D perhaps matches TRBD2 (5 bases). This CDR3 is 15 amino acids long. Trimming cost V 2 bases and J 0 bases, with 11 bases left between them. Germline V lookup: CDR1 MNHEY, CDR2 SVGAGI. In nucleotides, the CDR3 is TGTGCCAGCAGTTACAGCTTCCGGGACTCCTACGAGCAGTACTTC. Amino acids: CASSYSFRDSYEQYF.

This chain uses TRBV12-5 with TRBJ2-1; D not certain. The length of the CDR3 is 11 residues. Germline CDR1 is LGHNT and CDR2 is FRNRAP. Trimming removed 1 base from V and 9 bases from J, with 4 bases in between. The CDR3 DNA reads as TGTGCTAGTGGTTTGGGGCGTGAGCAGTTCTTC. Amino acid sequence: CASGLGREQFF.

This chain joins TRBV30 and TRBJ1-4; D uncertain. The germline V gene has CDR1 GTSNPN and CDR2 SVGIG (reference sequence). V was shortened by 0 bases and J by 2 bases, with 13 bases between the two germline ends. CDR3 length equals 16 residues. In DNA, the CDR3 is TGTGCCTGGAGTGTAGGCCCCCCGGCGACTAATGAAAAACTGTTTTTT. Protein product: CAWSVGPPATNEKLFF.

The gene calls are TRBV7-9 and TRBJ1-4; D not certain. This CDR3 has 14 residues. The germline V gene has CDR1 SEHNR and CDR2 FQNEAQ (reference sequence). V gave up 8 bases and J gave up 4 bases, with 14 bases separating them. CDR3 DNA sequence: TGTGCCAGCTCATCTGACTACAGTAATGAAAAACTGTTTTTT. This encodes CASSSDYSNEKLFF.

V is TRBV29-1 and J is TRBJ1-4; D unclear. Trimming removed 7 bases at V and 6 bases at J, with 15 bases between. The CDR3 is 13 residues long. Germline lookup yields CDR1 SQVTM and CDR2 ANQGSEA. CDR3 sequence: CSGRTNGDEKLFF. CDR3 bases: TGCAGCGGCAGGACTAATGGGGATGAAAAACTGTTTTTT. Together with reference TRBV29-1 and TRBJ1-4, the CDR3 gives the full variable domain: SAVISQKPSRDICQRGTSLTIQCQVDSQVTMMFWYRQQPGQSLTLIATANQGSEATYESGFVIDKFPISRPNLTFSTLTVSNMSPEDSSIYLCSGRTNGDEKLFFGSGTQLSVL.

The chain couples TRBV2 to TRBJ2-2; TRBD1 matches 10 bases. The CDR3 length is 17 residues. With V trimmed by 0 bases and J by 4 bases, 5 bases remained unmatched. Germline assignment: CDR1 SNHLY and CDR2 FYNNEI. CDR3 residues: CASSEARGQGRTGELFF. In DNA, the CDR3 is TGTGCCAGCAGTGAAGCCCGGGGACAGGGGCGCACCGGGGAGCTGTTTTTT.

The chain links TRBV6-1 to TRBJ2-7; no definite D call. V was cut by 7 bases and J by 3 bases, with 7 bases left in between. Germline CDR1 is MNHNS and CDR2 is SASEGT. This CDR3 comprises 11 residues. The CDR3 reads CASKGIYEQYF. The DNA of the CDR3 is TGTGCCAGCAAAGGGATCTACGAGCAGTACTTC.

The chain is built from TRBV5-1 and TRBJ1-5; D is ambiguous. This CDR3 spans 14 amino acids. Trimming took off 1 base at V and 5 bases at J, with 10 bases between the two ends. The germline gives CDR1 SGHRS, CDR2 YFSETQ. CDR3 sequence (DNA): TGCGCCAGCAGCTTGATGAACCCAGATCAGCCCCAGCATTTT. This sequence encodes CASSLMNPDQPQHF. The entire variable domain, with the rest obtained from reference TRBV5-1 and TRBJ1-5, is as follows: KAGVTQTPRYLIKTRGQQVTLSCSPISGHRSVSWYQQTPGQGLQFLFEYFSETQRNKGNFPGRFSGRQFSNSRSEMNVSTLELGDSALYLCASSLMNPDQPQHFGDGTRLSIL.

The CDR3 DNA reads as TGTGCCAGCAGTTACTCGGGGGGGCGCAATCAGCCCCAGCATTTT. Its protein is CASSYSGGRNQPQHF. The rearrangement uses TRBV6-5 and TRBJ1-5; TRBD1 might be the D (6 bases). The CDR3 totals 15 residues. Trimming left V 0 bases short and J 2 bases short, with 8 bases between. The germline V gene encodes CDR1 MNHEY and CDR2 SVGAGI.

The rearrangement links TRBV2 to TRBJ2-1; D is unclear. This CDR3 has 11 residues. V lost 4 bases, J lost 9 bases, and 7 bases lay in between. From germline, CDR1 is SNHLY and CDR2 FYNNEI. CDR3 in amino acids: CASSVISEQFF. As DNA, the CDR3 is TGTGCCAGCAGTGTAATAAGTGAGCAGTTCTTC. Based on the CDR3 plus reference TRBV2 and TRBJ2-1, the full variable domain is EPEVTQTPSHQVTQMGQEVILRCVPISNHLYFYWYRQILGQKVEFLVSFYNNEISEKSEIFDDQFSVERPDGSNFTLKIRSTKLEDSAMYFCASSVISEQFFGPGTRLTVL.

The rearrangement joins TRBV25-1 to TRBJ1-1; D gene uncertain. Germline lookup yields CDR1 MGHDK and CDR2 SYGVNS. Trimming shortened V by 6 bases and J by 1 base, and 12 bases separated the two germline ends. The CDR3 is 14 residues long. CDR3 amino acids: CASRDKIGNTEAFF. CDR3 DNA: TGTGCCAGCAGAGATAAAATAGGGAACACTGAAGCTTTCTTT.

This clone was counted between two and nine times. This chain joins TRBV11-2 and TRBJ2-7, with 8 bases aligning to TRBD1. CDR3 length: 12 amino acids. CDR1 and CDR2 (germline): SGHAT, FQNNGV. Trimming cost V 5 bases and J 5 bases; bases outside gene matches: 2. The CDR3 DNA follows: TGTGCCAGCAGCCAGACAGGGGACGAGCAGTACTTC. This sequence encodes CASSQTGDEQYF.

The rearrangement joins TRBV4-2 to TRBJ1-2; D remains unclear. The CDR3 is 17 amino acids. CDR1 and CDR2 from the germline V gene are LGHNA and YNFKEQ. Deletions cut 4 bases from V and 1 base from J, with 19 bases between. DNA of the CDR3: TGTGCCAGCAGCCCGACCACGGACGGCCGATATAACTATGGCTACACCTTC. Translation gives CASSPTTDGRYNYGYTF.

The rearrangement uses TRBV7-3 and TRBJ2-5; D is unresolved. V was shortened by 1 base and J by 4 bases, with 7 bases between the two germline ends. This CDR3 is 13 amino acids long. Germline CDR1 is SGHTA and CDR2 is FQGTGA. The CDR3 nucleotides read TGTGCCAGCAGCTTAAGGGTAGGAGAGACCCAGTACTTC. This translates into CASSLRVGETQYF.

The gene calls are TRBV11-1 and TRBJ2-1; 9 bases line up with TRBD2. The trim removed 5 bases at V and 2 bases at J, leaving 10 bases unmatched. The CDR3 consists of 17 residues. The germline CDR1 and CDR2 sequences are SGHAT and FQDESV (reference sequence). As DNA, the CDR3 is TGTGCCAGCAGCAGAAGAAGACTAGCGGCACCCTACAATGAGCAGTTCTTC. This encodes CASSRRRLAAPYNEQFF. Together with reference TRBV11-1 and TRBJ2-1, the CDR3 gives the full variable domain: EAEVAQSPRYKITEKSQAVAFWCDPISGHATLYWYRQILGQGPELLVQFQDESVVDDSQLPKDRFSAERLKGVDSTLKIQPAELGDSAMYLCASSRRRLAAPYNEQFFGPGTRLTVL.

This chain connects TRBV4-2 to TRBJ2-2, with 9 bases fitting TRBD2. This CDR3 contains 16 residues. Per germline, CDR1 LGHNA and CDR2 YNFKEQ. The V segment lost 5 bases and the J segment 1 base; nucleotides outside the gene matches: 5. CDR3: CASSVKTSGNTGELFF. DNA of the CDR3: TGTGCCAGCAGCGTGAAGACTAGCGGGAACACCGGGGAGCTGTTTTTT.